This TCR beta chain was sequenced in a study of T cells after yellow fever vaccination. Details on this clonotype: Its antigen is unidentified.

Study-wide points: Among primary-vaccination clones, most reappeared after the booster, at 96% for CD4 and more than 75% for CD8.

TCRdb re-called the 5' RACE reads through MiXCR, storing one row per CDR3 protein. The sample carries roughly 400,000 distinct CDR3 sequences, around 20% recorded once. V dropped 5 bases and J dropped 7; count of bases not matched to a gene: 4. CDR1 and CDR2 from the germline V gene are SGHRS and YFSETQ. This CDR3 spans 14 amino acids. The J gene is TRBJ2-1, the V gene TRBV5-1; 12 positions match TRBD2. This TCR came from a young man who received the YFV17D yellow fever vaccine. This sample comprised PBMCs, obtained before the yellow fever booster vaccination. The CDR3 DNA reads as TGCGCCAGCAGAGGACTAGCGGGGTGGAATGAGCAGTTCTTC. As protein: CASRGLAGWNEQFF.